A selection of T cell receptor beta chains follows, all from one sample in a study of PD-1 blockade in classical Hodgkin lymphoma. Data came from immunoSEQ multiplex PCR; TCRdb stores just in-frame clones and leaves some out. The sample includes tens of thousands of clones, 78% of them seen just once. The source material was peripheral blood mononuclear cells (PBMCs), sampled before the fourth cycle of nivolumab. Receptor source: a human donor with classical Hodgkin lymphoma. Both conserved end residues are part of each CDR3.

j_call: TRBJ1-5
v_call: TRBV19
cdr3_aa: CASRGQGGQPQHF

j_call: TRBJ2-3
v_call: TRBV7-9
cdr3_aa: CASSPGTGGVLTDTQYF

j_call: TRBJ1-1
v_call: TRBV6-4
cdr3_aa: CASKAQGWETEAFF

j_call: TRBJ1-2
v_call: TRBV27
cdr3_aa: CASSLKQAATYGYTF

j_call: TRBJ1-2
v_call: TRBV6-1
cdr3_aa: CASSDSMWGGYTF

j_call: TRBJ1-1
v_call: TRBV6-1
cdr3_aa: CASSEGGQMGTEAFF

j_call: TRBJ1-2
v_call: TRBV6-5
cdr3_aa: CASRPTGGGGGYTF

j_call: TRBJ2-5
v_call: TRBV18
cdr3_aa: CASLRGQQETQYF

j_call: TRBJ1-6
v_call: TRBV4-3
cdr3_aa: CASSQNRGQHSSYNSPLHF

j_call: TRBJ2-2
v_call: TRBV9
cdr3_aa: CASSVAVAGELFF

j_call: TRBJ1-2
v_call: TRBV10-3
cdr3_aa: CAIRTQGADEGYTF

j_call: TRBJ1-1
v_call: TRBV6-5
cdr3_aa: CASSYSPVTEAFF

j_call: TRBJ1-6
v_call: TRBV6-5
cdr3_aa: CASSYSISQGASPLHF

j_call: TRBJ1-1
v_call: TRBV2
cdr3_aa: CASRAQVLSNTEAFF

j_call: TRBJ1-1
v_call: TRBV18
cdr3_aa: CASSPSALNTEAFF

j_call: TRBJ1-4
v_call: TRBV5-1
cdr3_aa: CASSSGHTNEKLFF

j_call: TRBJ2-3
v_call: TRBV7-2
cdr3_aa: CASSLQGQGSDTQYF

j_call: TRBJ2-5
v_call: TRBV7-7
cdr3_aa: CASSHGQGGQETQYF

j_call: TRBJ1-2
v_call: TRBV11-2
cdr3_aa: CASSSQLDYGYTF

j_call: TRBJ2-5
v_call: TRBV28
cdr3_aa: CASSFNRLQGGETQYF

j_call: TRBJ1-2
v_call: TRBV7-8
cdr3_aa: CASSLASEGQGAPGEGYTF

j_call: TRBJ1-1
v_call: TRBV27
cdr3_aa: CASKTGNTEAFF

j_call: TRBJ2-5
v_call: TRBV19
cdr3_aa: CASSIDPGGETQYF

j_call: TRBJ2-5
v_call: TRBV15
cdr3_aa: CATSRDPKGEVRETQYF

j_call: TRBJ1-1
v_call: TRBV5-1
cdr3_aa: CASSQNTEAFF

j_call: TRBJ2-3
v_call: TRBV5-1
cdr3_aa: CASRLGGLFSADTQYF

j_call: TRBJ2-5
v_call: TRBV7-7
cdr3_aa: CASSVGGPGVTQYF

j_call: TRBJ2-2
v_call: TRBV7-2
cdr3_aa: CASRRLAANTGELFF

j_call: TRBJ2-7
v_call: TRBV11-3
cdr3_aa: CASSLQDGPYEQYF

j_call: TRBJ2-3
v_call: TRBV6-5
cdr3_aa: CASSYDLAASTDTQYF

j_call: TRBJ1-5
v_call: TRBV28
cdr3_aa: CASRRDLRDQPQHF

j_call: TRBJ1-1
v_call: TRBV5-8
cdr3_aa: CASSANRVRKAFF

j_call: TRBJ2-2
v_call: TRBV5-1
cdr3_aa: CASSLGQGATGELFF

j_call: TRBJ2-7
v_call: TRBV7-9
cdr3_aa: CASSFPGQGSQKPTYEQYF

j_call: TRBJ1-5
v_call: TRBV28
cdr3_aa: CASSSSQGGDQPQHF

j_call: TRBJ2-3
v_call: TRBV27
cdr3_aa: CASSSYTDTQYF

j_call: TRBJ1-2
v_call: TRBV7-2
cdr3_aa: CASVGDSANYGYTF

j_call: TRBJ2-3
v_call: TRBV7-9
cdr3_aa: CASSLSVGASTDTQYF

j_call: TRBJ2-1
v_call: TRBV14
cdr3_aa: CASSPSGLALYNEQFF

j_call: TRBJ2-1
v_call: TRBV28
cdr3_aa: CASRRTARDEQFF

j_call: TRBJ1-4
v_call: TRBV19
cdr3_aa: CASSNPRRTNEKLFF

j_call: TRBJ2-5
v_call: TRBV18
cdr3_aa: CASSSGLGETQYF

j_call: TRBJ2-7
v_call: TRBV6-5
cdr3_aa: CASSSGDRAEQYF

j_call: TRBJ2-7
v_call: TRBV10-3
cdr3_aa: CAIREDRVGEQYF

j_call: TRBJ1-4
v_call: TRBV4-1
cdr3_aa: CASSQEGHLTNEKLFF

j_call: TRBJ1-4
v_call: TRBV6-1
cdr3_aa: CAAMGLEEKLFF

j_call: TRBJ1-6
v_call: TRBV7-2
cdr3_aa: CASSLIMGSYNSPLHF

j_call: TRBJ1-3
v_call: TRBV6-5
cdr3_aa: CASGYGNTIYF

j_call: TRBJ1-2
v_call: TRBV27
cdr3_aa: CASSLSRYRQGNYGYTF

j_call: TRBJ2-1
v_call: TRBV10-3
cdr3_aa: CAIREGGARNEQFF

j_call: TRBJ2-2
v_call: TRBV30
cdr3_aa: CAWSVALVTGELFF

j_call: TRBJ1-3
v_call: TRBV7-9
cdr3_aa: CASSLGEFSGNTIYF